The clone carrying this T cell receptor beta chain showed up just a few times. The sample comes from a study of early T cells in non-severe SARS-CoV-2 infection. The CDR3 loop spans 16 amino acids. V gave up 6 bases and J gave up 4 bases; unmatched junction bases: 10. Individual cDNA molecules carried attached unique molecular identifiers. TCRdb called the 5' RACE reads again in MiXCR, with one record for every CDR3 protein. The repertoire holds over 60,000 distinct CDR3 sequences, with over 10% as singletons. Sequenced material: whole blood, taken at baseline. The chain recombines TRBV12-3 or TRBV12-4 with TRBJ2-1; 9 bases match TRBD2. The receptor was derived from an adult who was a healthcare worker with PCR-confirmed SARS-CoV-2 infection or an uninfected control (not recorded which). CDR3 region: CASRGIAGAGYNEQFF. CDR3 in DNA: TGTGCCAGCAGGGGGATAGCGGGGGCCGGATACAATGAGCAGTTCTTC.